The rows below give T cell receptor beta chains drawn from one sample of a study of identical twins. One entry per CDR3 protein, called by TCRdb with MiXCR from the 5' RACE reads. This table has 1.5 million to 2 million distinct CDR3 sequences, around 33% appearing once. The material sequenced was cord blood. The receptors here all came from a newborn girl in good health. CDR3s include the opening cysteine and the closing phenylalanine or tryptophan. The order of the fields is clone size, D gene, J gene, V gene, CDR3 DNA, CDR3 protein. The D gene is left open where the match is weak. The listing skips clone size in some rows; elsewhere it reads once, few, many or a size class.

few	TRBD2	TRBJ2-7	TRBV5-1	TGCGCCAGCAGCTCGACTAGCGGTCTCGCATCCTACGAGCAGTACTTC	CASSSTSGLASYEQYF
NA	NA	TRBJ2-3	TRBV28	TGTGCCAGCAGTTTATGGGGGTACTACGGCGCAGATACGCAGTATTTT	CASSLWGYYGADTQYF
NA	NA	TRBJ2-1	TRBV19	TGTGCCAGTAATCAGGGTTACTCCTACAATGAGCAGTTCTTC	CASNQGYSYNEQFF
NA	NA	TRBJ2-4	TRBV3-1	TGTGCCAGCAGCCAAGAGGGGTCTACCCTAGCCAAAAACATTCAGTACTTC	CASSQEGSTLAKNIQYF
NA	NA	TRBJ2-3	TRBV20-1	TGCAGTGCTAGGGGGACACTGAGCACAGATACGCAGTATTTT	CSARGTLSTDTQYF
many	NA	TRBJ2-7	TRBV10-3	TGTGCCATCAGTGACTTCAACAGCGCCTACGAGCAGTACTTC	CAISDFNSAYEQYF
NA	NA	TRBJ1-1	TRBV6-1	TGTGCCAGCAGTGAAGAGGCGGGACTGATGAACACTGAAGCTTTCTTT	CASSEEAGLMNTEAFF
NA	NA	TRBJ1-2	TRBV5-1	TGCGCCAGCAGCTTGGATGGCGGGACGGCTAACTATGGCTACACCTTC	CASSLDGGTANYGYTF
NA	NA	TRBJ2-2	TRBV20-1	TGCAGTGCTAGAGATACCCCCAGCCCCGGGGAGCTGTTTTTT	CSARDTPSPGELFF
NA	TRBD2	TRBJ2-7	TRBV20-1	TGCAGTGCTAGCGGGAGGATTCGCTACGAGCAGTACTTC	CSASGRIRYEQYF
few	NA	TRBJ2-1	TRBV20-1	TGCAGTGCCGCCCGGGGTAGCGGACTCTACAATGAGCAGTTCTTC	CSAARGSGLYNEQFF
NA	NA	TRBJ2-1	TRBV9	TGTGCCAGCAGCGTAGACCGTCTAGAGCGAACAACTACGCAGTTCTTC	CASSVDRLERTTTQFF
many	NA	TRBJ2-3	TRBV24-1	TGTGCCACCAGTGATCTGGAGGGCGGCACAGATACGCAGTATTTT	CATSDLEGGTDTQYF
NA	NA	TRBJ1-2	TRBV27	TGTGCCAGCAGTCTACCGGACAGCCAAGTTAACTATGGCTACACCTTC	CASSLPDSQVNYGYTF
few	NA	TRBJ1-5	TRBV20-1	TGCAGTGCTATGGGCCCACGCTCAAGGGGTCAGCCCCAGCATTTT	CSAMGPRSRGQPQHF
few	NA	TRBJ2-1	TRBV12-3/TRBV12-4	TGTGCCAGCACCAATAACAATGAGCAGTTCTTC	CASTNNNEQFF
NA	TRBD1	TRBJ1-1	TRBV20-1	TGCAGTGCTAGGATACCGGGACAGGGGGGATCTTTCTTT	CSARIPGQGGSFF
NA	NA	TRBJ2-3	TRBV25-1	TGTGCCAGCAGTGAAGGTTGGGCAGATACGCAGTATTTT	CASSEGWADTQYF
NA	TRBD1	TRBJ2-7	TRBV6-1	TGTGCCAGCAGTGAACAAACCGGGACAGGGATCTTCTACGAGCAGTACTTC	CASSEQTGTGIFYEQYF
NA	NA	TRBJ1-5	TRBV27	TGTGCCAGCAGTTTAGGCAGGGGCGCTGATCAGCCCCAGCATTTT	CASSLGRGADQPQHF
NA	TRBD2	TRBJ2-1	TRBV6-1	TGTGCCAGCAGGCCCAAGCCGGGACTAGCGGGAAGGAGCTCCTACAATGAGCAGTTCTTC	CASRPKPGLAGRSSYNEQFF
NA	NA	TRBJ2-2	TRBV20-1	TGCAGTGCTAGATTCGGGTCGAACACCGGGGAGCTGTTTTTT	CSARFGSNTGELFF
few	TRBD1	TRBJ1-1	TRBV4-2	TGTGCCAGCAGCCTAACACCCGGGACAGGGACTGAAGCTTTCTTT	CASSLTPGTGTEAFF
NA	TRBD2	TRBJ2-7	TRBV5-4	TGTGCCAGCAGCCCGAGGTGGCGGGAGAGCTCCTACAATGAGCAGTACTTC	CASSPRWRESSYNEQYF
few	NA	TRBJ1-1	TRBV3-1	TGTGCCAGCAGCCTTGTCAACGTGAACACTGAAGCTTTCTTT	CASSLVNVNTEAFF
NA	TRBD2	TRBJ2-5	TRBV9	TGTGCCAGCAGCGGACGACTAGCCCCAGAGACCCAGTACTTC	CASSGRLAPETQYF
NA	NA	TRBJ2-5	TRBV6-6	TGTGCCAGCAGAGAGGGTGTAAGGGGGCAGTACTTC	CASREGVRGQYF
NA	TRBD1	TRBJ2-7	TRBV6-1	TGTGCCAGCAGCCCCGCCCGAGGACAGGGGTCCTACAATGAGCAGTACTTC	CASSPARGQGSYNEQYF
NA	NA	TRBJ2-5	TRBV2	TGTGCCAGCAGTGGACCTGACACAAGAATAGAGACCCAGTACTTC	CASSGPDTRIETQYF
NA	NA	TRBJ2-2	TRBV24-1	TGTGCCTCAAAACCGGGGACCGCGGCCGGGGAGCTGTTTTTT	CASKPGTAAGELFF
few	TRBD2	TRBJ2-7	TRBV28	TGTGCCAGCAGTTTATTGGGGGTTCAGGGACTAGCGGATTACGAGCAGTACTTC	CASSLLGVQGLADYEQYF
NA	TRBD1	TRBJ1-2	TRBV5-1	TGCGCCAGCAGCTTCGACAGGGGGCTTGGCTACACCTTC	CASSFDRGLGYTF
few	TRBD2	TRBJ2-7	TRBV19	TGTGCCAGTAGTATAGTTCCCAGCGGGAGTCCCTACGAGCAGTACTTC	CASSIVPSGSPYEQYF
NA	NA	TRBJ1-1	TRBV29-1	TGCAGCGTTGTGGATCCAGGTGAAGCTTTCTTT	CSVVDPGEAFF
few	NA	TRBJ2-7	TRBV6-1	TGTGCCAGCAGTGTTGCCTACAATGAGCAGTACTTC	CASSVAYNEQYF
few	TRBD1	TRBJ2-2	TRBV12-3/TRBV12-4	TGTGCCAGCAGTACGGGACAGGGAAGGGGGGAGCTGTTTTTT	CASSTGQGRGELFF
few	NA	TRBJ2-4	TRBV7-2	TGTGCCAGCAGCTTCTGGTCTCCGGCGGACATTCAGTACTTC	CASSFWSPADIQYF
NA	TRBD2	TRBJ2-4	TRBV3-1	TGTGCCAGCAGCCAGGGCCAGCTAGCGGGGGGGCGAAACATTCAGTACTTC	CASSQGQLAGGRNIQYF
NA	NA	TRBJ1-1	TRBV12-3/TRBV12-4	TGTGCCAGCAGTTTAGAACAGGGAGGAGCTTTCTTT	CASSLEQGGAFF
NA	NA	TRBJ1-4	TRBV20-1	TGCAGTGCTATCTTCGGGGTGGGTGAAAAACTGTTTTTT	CSAIFGVGEKLFF
NA	NA	TRBJ2-5	TRBV6-6	TGTGCCAGCAGTTACCGACGGGCGTCGCTAGCCGGGACCCAGTACTTC	CASSYRRASLAGTQYF
NA	TRBD2	TRBJ2-3	TRBV6-5	TGTGCCAGCAGTTACTCGGGGAATAGCGGGGAAGCGCAAGGCACAGATACGCAGTATTTT	CASSYSGNSGEAQGTDTQYF
NA	TRBD2	TRBJ2-1	TRBV2	TGTGCCAGCAGACCGGGACTAGCGGGAACGAGGGAGCAGTTCTTC	CASRPGLAGTREQFF
few	TRBD1	TRBJ1-2	TRBV29-1	TGCAGCGTTGAGGGCGCAGGGGGCGGTAACTATGGCTACACCTTC	CSVEGAGGGNYGYTF
NA	NA	TRBJ2-7	TRBV3-1	TGTGCCAGCAGCCGGGAGCCGGGGCCCGAGCAGTACTTC	CASSREPGPEQYF
NA	TRBD1	TRBJ2-4	TRBV24-1	TGTGCCACCAGTGATGGAAGCCGGGACAGGAACATTCAGTACTTC	CATSDGSRDRNIQYF
few	NA	TRBJ2-5	TRBV20-1	TGCAGTGCTAGGGGATTTCAAATCCCGTACCAAGAGACCCAGTACTTC	CSARGFQIPYQETQYF
NA	TRBD2	TRBJ2-7	TRBV3-1	TGTGCCAGCAGCCATGATCCAGCGGGGGCTTACAATGAGCAGTACTTC	CASSHDPAGAYNEQYF
NA	NA	TRBJ2-5	TRBV4-1	TGCGCCAGCAGCCAAGAAACCCCCTACAATGAGCAGTACTTC	CASSQETPYNEQYF